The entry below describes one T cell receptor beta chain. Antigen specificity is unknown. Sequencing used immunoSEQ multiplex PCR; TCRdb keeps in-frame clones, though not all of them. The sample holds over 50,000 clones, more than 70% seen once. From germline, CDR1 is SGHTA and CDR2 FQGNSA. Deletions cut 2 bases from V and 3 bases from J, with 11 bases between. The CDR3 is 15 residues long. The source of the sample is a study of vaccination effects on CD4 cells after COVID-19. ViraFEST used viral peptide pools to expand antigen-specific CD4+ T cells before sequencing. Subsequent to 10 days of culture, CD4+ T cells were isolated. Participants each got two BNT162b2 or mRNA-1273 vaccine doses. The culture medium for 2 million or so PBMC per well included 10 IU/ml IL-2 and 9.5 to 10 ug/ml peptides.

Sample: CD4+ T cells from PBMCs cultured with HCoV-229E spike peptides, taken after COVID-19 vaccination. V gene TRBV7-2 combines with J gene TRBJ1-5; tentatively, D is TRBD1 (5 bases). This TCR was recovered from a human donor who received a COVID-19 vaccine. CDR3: CASSLQTAINQPQHF. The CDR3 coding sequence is TGTGCCAGCAGCTTACAGACAGCCATCAATCAGCCCCAGCATTTT.